This TCR beta chain was captured by sequencing in a study of shared clonotypes between healthy human individuals. Nashville, Tennessee was home to all donors, who were Caucasian adults. CDR1 is SEHNR, CDR2 FQNEAQ, per germline (reference sequence). The CDR3 sequence is 18 residues long. V was pared by 10 bases and J by 0 bases, with 25 bases between. Libraries were prepared by immunoSEQ multiplex PCR; TCRdb keeps only in-frame clonotypes and omits some of them. Found here are fewer than 3 million clones, under 95% of them singletons; the top ten hold 0.37%. Sequencing was carried out using naive CD4+ T cells from PBMCs. Subset meaning: CD45RA+ positively selected. The chain combines TRBV7-9 with TRBJ1-3; no clear D. The source of this sequence is a young man in good health. Some clones in this sample may be carry-over from other donors' samples. Here the CDR3 DNA reads TGTGCCACCCGACGAGCCGGGTGGGTTGCGGACTCTGGAAACACCATATATTTT. The encoded protein is CATRRAGWVADSGNTIYF.